This is a list of T cell receptor beta chains from one sample in a study of T cells in Graves' hyperthyroidism and ophthalmopathy. TCRdb processed the multiplex PCR reads anew with MiXCR; each CDR3 protein has one entry. Of under 700,000 distinct CDR3 sequences listed, around 45% are singletons. Material for sequencing was peripheral blood or thyroid tissue (not recorded which). The receptors here all came from a woman between 18 and 30 years old with Graves' hyperthyroidism. Each CDR3 is given with its conserved first and last residue. The D gene is left open where the match is weak. Size values are once, few and many counts, or a class for expanded clones, and some rows have none.

TGTGCCAGCAGGCGACAGGGAGGGCAAGAGACCCAGTACTTC,CASRRQGGQETQYF,TRBJ2-5,-,TRBV2,many
TGCAGTGCCACCGCCGGGGCCAACGTCCTGACTTTC,CSATAGANVLTF,TRBJ2-6,-,TRBV20-1,many
TGTGCCAGCAGCCGGGACAGGGAGCAAGGCTACACCTTC,CASSRDREQGYTF,TRBJ1-2,TRBD1,TRBV12-3/TRBV12-4,few
TGCAGTGCTAGAAGGACCCGGAAAGGGGTGGGTCAGCCCCAGCATTTT,CSARRTRKGVGQPQHF,TRBJ1-5,-,TRBV20-1,-
TGTGCCACCAGCAGCCCCGGTCTCAACACTGAAGCTTTCTTT,CATSSPGLNTEAFF,TRBJ1-1,-,TRBV15,few
TGTGCCAGCAGTTACTTAGGACAGGGGGAGACCCAGTACTTC,CASSYLGQGETQYF,TRBJ2-5,TRBD1,TRBV6-5,few
TGCGCCAGCAGAAGTTTTAGCGGGAGGGCCGAGGAGACCCAGTACTTC,CASRSFSGRAEETQYF,TRBJ2-5,TRBD2,TRBV5-1,-
TGTGCCAGCAGGGACTTTAACTATGGCTACACCTTC,CASRDFNYGYTF,TRBJ1-2,-,TRBV25-1,few
TGCAGCGTTGACAACGGGCGGACTTTC,CSVDNGRTF,TRBJ2-6,-,TRBV29-1,once
TGTGCCAGCAGTGACTCGGGAGGGGGCAAGGACACTGAAAAACTGTTTTTT,CASSDSGGGKDTEKLFF,TRBJ1-4,TRBD1,TRBV6-4,-
TGCAGTGCCGAATGGACAGGATCCTACGAGCAGTACTTC,CSAEWTGSYEQYF,TRBJ2-7,TRBD1,TRBV20-1,few
TGCAGCGTTGACATCCGCACAGATACGCAGTATTTT,CSVDIRTDTQYF,TRBJ2-3,-,TRBV29-1,-